This T cell receptor (beta chain) was sequenced during a study of monozygotic twins with inflammatory bowel disease. PCR of TCRalpha and TCRbeta cDNA was nested, with two rounds of approximately 17 and 9 cycles. TCRdb re-called the 5' RACE reads; one entry per CDR3 protein, DNA not given. Here the sample table reports about 440,000 distinct CDR3 sequences. Broader study findings: The data did not back a single strong IBD-associated clonotype or signal. Healthy twins shared more clonotypes with others than IBD patients, most markedly active ones.

About this clonotype itself: Its antigen remains unknown.

The total RNA came straight from whole blood, and T cells were not sorted beforehand. The CDR3 spans 16 residues. Germline values: CDR1 SGDLS, CDR2 YYNGEE. Sequencing used blood. The TCR comes from a human donor with ulcerative colitis or Crohn's disease, or a healthy co-twin of an affected twin (not recorded which). The chain carries TRBV9 and TRBJ2-6. The CDR3 protein is CASSPRWGSGANVLTF.